Following are 13 T cell receptor beta chains from one sample sequenced in a study of CD8+ T cells in alopecia areata (dated by TCRdb to the late 2010s). The library was made by the immunoSEQ multiplex PCR assay. RNA was extracted from all samples and reverse transcribed into cDNA as template for TCR sequencing. TCRdb re-hosts the immuneACCESS table, in-frame sequences only. Its copies lack some clones; in the studies checked, an unresolved V gene accounts for under half of them, and the cause for the rest is not known. Recorded for this sample are roughly 100,000 clones; about nine tenths of them occurred a single time. The ten largest clones take up over 8.5% of the sample. The treatment or condition label of this sample denotes: oral pan-JAK inhibitor, 5-10 mg twice daily. Sequencing used CD8+ T cells sorted from blood, obtained between weeks 30 and 35, from a patient treated with tofacitinib. The receptor source for this set is a human donor with alopecia areata.

This chain connects TRBV12-5 to TRBJ1-5; D not resolved. The CDR3 is 15 residues long. The V end was cut by 6 bases, the J end by 0 bases, with 12 bases between. Germline CDR1 LGHNT, CDR2 FRNRAP. CDR3 DNA: TGTGCTAGTGGGATCCCGGAGATTAGCAATCAGCCCCAGCATTTT. It codes for CASGIPEISNQPQHF.

J is TRBJ1-3 and V is TRBV7-7, with a weak D call TRBD1 (6 bases). Trimming stripped 5 bases from V and 1 base from J, with 9 bases between. Germline CDR1 SSHAT, CDR2 FNYEAQ (reference sequence). The CDR3 sequence is 14 residues long. CDR3 DNA sequence: TGTGCCAGCAGCCTAACAGGGTCTGGAAACACCATATATTTT. Amino acids: CASSLTGSGNTIYF. The variable domain in full, completed from reference TRBV7-7 and TRBJ1-3, reads GAGVSQSPRYKVTKRGQDVTLRCDPISSHATLYWYQQALGQGPEFLTYFNYEAQPDKSGLPSDRFSAERPEGSISTLTIQRTEQRDSAMYRCASSLTGSGNTIYFGEGSWLTVV.

This clone has a handful of counts. The CDR3 loop is CASSGGSVHEQYF. CDR3 nucleotides: TGTGCCAGCTCCGGGGGGTCCGTCCACGAGCAGTACTTC. The rearrangement links TRBV7-9 to TRBJ2-7, with 7 nucleotides matching TRBD2. V dropped 8 bases and J dropped 5; count of bases not matched to a gene: 9. This CDR3 is built from 13 residues. Looked up from germline, CDR1 is SEHNR and CDR2 is FQNEAQ (reference sequence). The entire variable domain, with the rest obtained from reference TRBV7-9 and TRBJ2-7, is as follows: DTGVSQNPRHKITKRGQNVTFRCDPISEHNRLYWYRQTLGQGPEFLTYFQNEAQLEKSRLLSDRFSAERPKGSFSTLEIQRTEQGDSAMYLCASSGGSVHEQYFGPGTRLTVT.

V gene TRBV25-1 combines with J gene TRBJ2-7, with D hard to call. The CDR3 sequence is 14 residues long. In germline, CDR1 is MGHDK, CDR2 SYGVNS. The V end was cut by 3 bases, the J end by 0 bases, with 9 bases between. In DNA form, the CDR3 reads TGTGCCAGCAGTGAGTGGGGAAGCTCCTACGAGCAGTACTTC. This translates into CASSEWGSSYEQYF.

This chain connects TRBV4-1 to TRBJ1-1; TRBD1 matches 8 bases. Per germline, CDR1 MGHRA and CDR2 YSYEKL. J gave up 1 base and V 1 base, and 14 bases lay outside the gene matches. The CDR3 runs to 19 residues. CDR3 in amino acids: CASSQAGSGQGQRNTEAFF. Written as DNA, the CDR3 is TGCGCCAGCAGCCAAGCGGGTAGTGGACAGGGACAAAGGAACACTGAAGCTTTCTTT.

This clone occurred once. The chain joins TRBV7-8 to TRBJ2-1, with no clear D. The germline V gene encodes CDR1 SGHVS and CDR2 FQNEAQ. V was pared by 1 base and J by 2 bases, with 9 bases between. There are 15 residues in the CDR3. The CDR3 sequence: CASSLDPAPYNEQFF. The CDR3 DNA is TGTGCCAGCAGCTTAGACCCCGCTCCCTACAATGAGCAGTTCTTC.

The V gene is TRBV7-9, the J gene TRBJ2-7; D is undetermined. Trimming removed 2 bases from V and 5 bases from J, with 7 bases in between. CDR1 and CDR2 from the germline V gene are SEHNR and FQNEAQ (reference sequence). CDR3 length: 12 residues. CDR3 nucleotide sequence: TGTGCCAGCAGCTTATCACGGGACGAGCAGTACTTC. As protein: CASSLSRDEQYF.

The chain employs TRBV27 and TRBJ1-1; TRBD1 agrees at 8 bases. The CDR3 runs to 18 residues. V was pared by 8 bases and J by 1 base, with 18 bases of the junction left unmatched. The germline V gene encodes CDR1 MNHEY and CDR2 SMNVEV (reference sequence). This CDR3 reads CASAYRGISYKPNTEAFF. The CDR3 DNA reads as TGTGCCAGCGCCTACAGGGGGATCTCGTATAAACCGAACACTGAAGCTTTCTTT.

The rearrangement joins TRBV7-9 to TRBJ2-7; D ambiguous. CDR3 size: 12 residues. The V and J ends lost 4 bases and 0 bases respectively, with 4 bases between them. CDR1 and CDR2 from the germline V gene are SEHNR and FQNEAQ (reference sequence). CDR3 residues: CASSWTSYEQYF. The CDR3, as DNA: TGTGCCAGCAGCTGGACCTCCTACGAGCAGTACTTC.

The rearrangement uses TRBV7-9 and TRBJ2-3; a possible D gene is TRBD2 (5 bases). There are 17 residues in the CDR3. Germline CDR1 is SEHNR and CDR2 is FQNEAQ (reference sequence). The V gene lost 3 bases and the J gene lost 4 bases, with 20 bases spanning the gap. The CDR3 protein is CASSLVKDLEDADTQYF. CDR3 nucleotides: TGTGCCAGCAGCTTGGTAAAGGACCTGGAGGACGCAGATACGCAGTATTTT.

This rearrangement joins TRBV6-6 to TRBJ2-7; the D gene could be TRBD1 or TRBD2 (5 bases each). The CDR3 extends over 15 amino acids. Trimming left V 0 bases short and J 2 bases short, with 11 bases between. Germline CDR1 and CDR2: MNHNY and SVGAGI (reference sequence). The CDR3 region is CASSYSRGRTYEQYF. The CDR3 bases are TGTGCCAGCAGTTACTCACGGGGCAGAACCTACGAGCAGTACTTC.

The V call is TRBV5-4, the J call TRBJ1-1; no clear D gene. Germline CDR1 reads SGHNT; CDR2 reads YYREEE (reference sequence). Trimming shortened V by 3 bases and J by 3 bases, and 6 bases separated the two germline ends. The CDR3 sequence is 12 residues long. CDR3 in DNA: TGTGCCAGCAGCTCGGGGTACACTGAAGCTTTCTTT. It encodes CASSSGYTEAFF.

This clone is a singleton in its sample. The chain uses TRBV7-9 and TRBJ2-2; possible D gene TRBD2, 6 bases. V gave up 3 bases and J gave up 0 bases, with 11 bases separating them. From germline, CDR1 is SEHNR and CDR2 FQNEAQ (reference sequence). The CDR3 consists of 16 residues. In DNA, the CDR3 is TGTGCCAGCAGCTTTATAGGACTAACGAACACCGGGGAGCTGTTTTTT. The encoded protein is CASSFIGLTNTGELFF.